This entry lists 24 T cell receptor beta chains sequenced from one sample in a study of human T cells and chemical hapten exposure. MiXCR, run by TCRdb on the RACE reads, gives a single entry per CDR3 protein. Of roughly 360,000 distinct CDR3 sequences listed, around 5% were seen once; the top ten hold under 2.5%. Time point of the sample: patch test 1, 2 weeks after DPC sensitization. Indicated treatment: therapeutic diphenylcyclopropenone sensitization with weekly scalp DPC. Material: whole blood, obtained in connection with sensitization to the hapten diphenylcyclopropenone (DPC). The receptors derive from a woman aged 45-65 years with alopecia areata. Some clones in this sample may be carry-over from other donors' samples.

CDR3 protein: CSARVDSSGGYTF. The CDR3 DNA reads as TGCAGTGCTAGAGTCGACTCATCAGGCGGCTACACCTTC. This chain uses TRBV20-1 with TRBJ1-2; D gene uncertain. Germline V CDR1 and CDR2: DFQATT, SNEGSKA (reference sequence). The CDR3 covers 13 residues. The germline V and J ends were trimmed by 1 base and 8 bases, with 14 bases remaining between them.

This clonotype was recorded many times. Here the CDR3 reads CASSLRKREGRADTQYF. CDR3 nucleotide sequence: TGTGCCAGCAGCTTACGGAAGCGGGAGGGCCGCGCAGATACGCAGTATTTT. The V call is TRBV7-6, the J call TRBJ2-3, with TRBD2 matching 10 bases. Trimming cost V 2 bases and J 4 bases; bases outside gene matches: 9. The CDR3 length is 17 residues. Germline CDR1 SGHVS, CDR2 FNYEAQ. The full variable domain, with the rest looked up from reference TRBV7-6 and TRBJ2-3, is GAGVSQSPRYKVTKRGQDVALRCDPISGHVSLYWYRQALGQGPEFLTYFNYEAQQDKSGLPNDRFSAERPEGSISTLTIQRTEQRDSAMYRCASSLRKREGRADTQYFGPGTRLTVL.

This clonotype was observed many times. The CDR3 DNA reads as TGTGCCAGCAGCTTATTGGTCTCTGGGGCCAACGTCCTGACTTTC. This gives the protein CASSLLVSGANVLTF. J is TRBJ2-6 and V is TRBV7-2; D is unresolved. CDR1 is SGHTA and CDR2 is FQGNSA in the germline V gene. V gave up 2 bases and J gave up 0 bases, with 5 bases separating them. The CDR3 loop spans 15 amino acids.

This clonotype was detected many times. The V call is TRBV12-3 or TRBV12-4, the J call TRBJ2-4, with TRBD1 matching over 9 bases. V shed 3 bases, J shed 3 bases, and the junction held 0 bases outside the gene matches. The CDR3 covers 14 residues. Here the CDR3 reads CASSLTGGKNIQYF. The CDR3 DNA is TGTGCCAGCAGTTTGACAGGGGGCAAAAACATTCAGTACTTC.

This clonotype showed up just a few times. CDR3 bases: TGTGCCAGCAGCTTAGACGGGTATTTAGAGACCCAGTACTTC. Translated, it gives CASSLDGYLETQYF. The chain couples TRBV7-2 to TRBJ2-5; D not resolved. The CDR3 totals 14 residues. Per the germline V gene, CDR1 is SGHTA and CDR2 is FQGNSA. V was cut by 1 base and J by 4 bases, with 10 bases left in between.

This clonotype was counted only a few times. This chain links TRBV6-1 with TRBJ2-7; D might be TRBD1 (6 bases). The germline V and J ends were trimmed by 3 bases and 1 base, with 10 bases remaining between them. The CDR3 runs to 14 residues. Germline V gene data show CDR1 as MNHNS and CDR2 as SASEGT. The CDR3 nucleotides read TGTGCCAGCAGTGACAGGGGAAGTTCCTACGAGCAGTACTTC. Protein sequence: CASSDRGSSYEQYF.

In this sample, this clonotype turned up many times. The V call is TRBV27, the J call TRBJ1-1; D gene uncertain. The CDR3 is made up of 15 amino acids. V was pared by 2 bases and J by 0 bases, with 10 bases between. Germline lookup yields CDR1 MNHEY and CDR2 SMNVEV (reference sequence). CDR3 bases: TGTGCCAGCAGTTTACAAGGAGTAATGAACACTGAAGCTTTCTTT. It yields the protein CASSLQGVMNTEAFF.

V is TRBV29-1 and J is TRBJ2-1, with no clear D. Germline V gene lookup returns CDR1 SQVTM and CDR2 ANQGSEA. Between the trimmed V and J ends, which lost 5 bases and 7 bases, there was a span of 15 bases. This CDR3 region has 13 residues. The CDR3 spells CSVRVSVGNEQFF. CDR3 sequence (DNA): TGCAGCGTTCGGGTGTCGGTGGGTAATGAGCAGTTCTTC.

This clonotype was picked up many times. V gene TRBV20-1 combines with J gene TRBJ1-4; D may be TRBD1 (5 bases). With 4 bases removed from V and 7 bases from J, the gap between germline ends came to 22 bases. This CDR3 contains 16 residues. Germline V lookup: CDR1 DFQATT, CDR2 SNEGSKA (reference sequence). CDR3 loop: CSANPSAGSLGEKLFF. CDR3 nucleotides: TGCAGTGCTAACCCGTCGGCAGGGAGTTTGGGTGAAAAACTGTTTTTT.

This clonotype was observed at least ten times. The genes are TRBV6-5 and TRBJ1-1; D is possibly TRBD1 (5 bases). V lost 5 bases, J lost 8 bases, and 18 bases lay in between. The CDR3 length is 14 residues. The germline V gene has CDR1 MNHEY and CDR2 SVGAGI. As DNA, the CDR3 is TGTGCCAGCAGTGGCGGGACGGTGGGCCGAGAAGCTTTCTTT. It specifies CASSGGTVGREAFF.

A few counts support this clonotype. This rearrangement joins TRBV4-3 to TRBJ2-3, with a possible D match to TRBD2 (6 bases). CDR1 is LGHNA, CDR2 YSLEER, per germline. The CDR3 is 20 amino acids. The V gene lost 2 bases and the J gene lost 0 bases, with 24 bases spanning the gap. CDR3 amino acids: CASSQHGSYSSSTSTDTQYF. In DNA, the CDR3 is TGCGCCAGCAGCCAACACGGGAGCTACTCCAGCTCTACTAGCACAGATACGCAGTATTTT.

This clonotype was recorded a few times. CDR3 DNA: TGTGCTAGTGGACTGACAGGGGAGCCCTCCTATGGCTACACCTTC. It encodes CASGLTGEPSYGYTF. The rearrangement links TRBV12-5 to TRBJ1-2; TRBD1 agrees at 8 bases. Germline CDR1 LGHNT, CDR2 FRNRAP. V dropped 6 bases and J dropped 4; count of bases not matched to a gene: 10. This CDR3 is built from 15 residues.

The chain's CDR3 is CASSLLGGEAEAFF. CDR3 bases: TGTGCCAGCAGTCTCCTGGGGGGAGAGGCTGAAGCTTTCTTT. The rearrangement uses TRBV6-6 and TRBJ1-1, with D perhaps matching TRBD1 (5 bases). This CDR3 contains 14 residues. Trimming cost V 5 bases and J 6 bases, with 16 bases left between them. The germline V gene encodes CDR1 MNHNY and CDR2 SVGAGI (reference sequence).

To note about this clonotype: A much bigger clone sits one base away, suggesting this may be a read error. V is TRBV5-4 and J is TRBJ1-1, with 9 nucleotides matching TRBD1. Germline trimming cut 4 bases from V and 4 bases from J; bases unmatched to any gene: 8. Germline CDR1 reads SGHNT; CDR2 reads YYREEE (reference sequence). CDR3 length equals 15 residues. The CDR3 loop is CASSTKQGAGTEAFF. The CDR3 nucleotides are TGTGCCAGCAGCACAAAACAGGGGGCTGGCACTGAAGCTTTCTTT.

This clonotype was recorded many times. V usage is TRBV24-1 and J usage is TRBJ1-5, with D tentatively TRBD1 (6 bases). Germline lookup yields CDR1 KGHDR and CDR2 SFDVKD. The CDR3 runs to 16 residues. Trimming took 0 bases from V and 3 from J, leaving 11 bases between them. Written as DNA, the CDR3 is TGTGCCACCAGTGATTTGTGGGCAGGGGCCAATCAGCCCCAGCATTTT. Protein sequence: CATSDLWAGANQPQHF.

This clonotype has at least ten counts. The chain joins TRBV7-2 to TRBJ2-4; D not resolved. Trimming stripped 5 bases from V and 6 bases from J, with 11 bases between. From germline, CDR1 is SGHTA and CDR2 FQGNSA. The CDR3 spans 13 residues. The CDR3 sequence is CASSPGRTNIQYF. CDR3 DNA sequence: TGTGCCAGCAGCCCTGGACGTACAAACATTCAGTACTTC.

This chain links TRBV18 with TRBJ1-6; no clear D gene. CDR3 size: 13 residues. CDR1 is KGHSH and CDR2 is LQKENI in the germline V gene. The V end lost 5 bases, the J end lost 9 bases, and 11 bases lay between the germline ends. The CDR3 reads CASSARVSSPLHF. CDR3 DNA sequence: TGTGCCAGCTCAGCACGGGTTAGTTCACCCCTCCACTTT.

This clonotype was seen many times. Here the CDR3 reads CASSHRSLESSYNEQFF. CDR3 in DNA: TGTGCCAGCAGCCACCGTAGTTTGGAGAGCTCCTACAATGAGCAGTTCTTC. The V call is TRBV4-2, the J call TRBJ2-1, with D hard to call. The germline V gene has CDR1 LGHNA and CDR2 YNFKEQ. This CDR3 contains 17 residues. The germline V and J ends were trimmed by 3 bases and 0 bases, with 15 bases remaining between them.

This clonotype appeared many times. The CDR3 DNA reads as TGTGCCAGCAGCTCAGCGCCGCTCCTGGAGCAGTACTTC. Residues: CASSSAPLLEQYF. The chain couples TRBV7-9 to TRBJ2-7, with D unclear. CDR3 length: 13 amino acids. Germline V gene data show CDR1 as SEHNR and CDR2 as FQNEAQ (reference sequence). V was cut by 4 bases and J by 7 bases, with 14 bases left in between.

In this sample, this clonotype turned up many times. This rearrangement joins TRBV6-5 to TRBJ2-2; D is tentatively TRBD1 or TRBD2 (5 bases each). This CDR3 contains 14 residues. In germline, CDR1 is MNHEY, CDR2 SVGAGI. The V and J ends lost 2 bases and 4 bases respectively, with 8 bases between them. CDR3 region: CASSYGTATGELFF. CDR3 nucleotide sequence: TGTGCCAGCAGTTACGGGACCGCCACCGGGGAGCTGTTTTTT.

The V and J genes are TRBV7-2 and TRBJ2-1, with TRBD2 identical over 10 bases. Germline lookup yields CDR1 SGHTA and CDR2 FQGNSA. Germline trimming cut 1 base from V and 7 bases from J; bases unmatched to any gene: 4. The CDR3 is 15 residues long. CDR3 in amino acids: CASSLVVAGGNEQFF. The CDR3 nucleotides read TGTGCCAGCAGCTTAGTGGTAGCGGGGGGAAATGAGCAGTTCTTC.

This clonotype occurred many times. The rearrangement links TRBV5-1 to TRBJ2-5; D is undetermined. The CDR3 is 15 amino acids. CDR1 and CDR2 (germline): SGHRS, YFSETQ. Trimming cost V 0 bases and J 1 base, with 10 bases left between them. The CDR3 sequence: CASSLAVGSQETQYF. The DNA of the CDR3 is TGCGCCAGCAGCTTGGCCGTAGGGTCCCAAGAGACCCAGTACTTC.

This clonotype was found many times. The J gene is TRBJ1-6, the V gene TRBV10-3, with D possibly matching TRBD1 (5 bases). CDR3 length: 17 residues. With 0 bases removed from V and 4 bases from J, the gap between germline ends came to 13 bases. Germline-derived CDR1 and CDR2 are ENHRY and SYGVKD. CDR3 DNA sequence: TGTGCCATCAGTGAGTCAAGACAGAGCCCTTATAATTCACCCCTCCACTTT. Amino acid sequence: CAISESRQSPYNSPLHF.

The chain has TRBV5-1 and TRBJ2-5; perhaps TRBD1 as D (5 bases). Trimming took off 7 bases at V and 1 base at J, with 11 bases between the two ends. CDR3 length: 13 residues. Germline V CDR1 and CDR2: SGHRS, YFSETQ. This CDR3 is CASAVDIQETQYF. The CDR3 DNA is TGCGCCAGCGCTGTGGACATCCAAGAGACCCAGTACTTC.